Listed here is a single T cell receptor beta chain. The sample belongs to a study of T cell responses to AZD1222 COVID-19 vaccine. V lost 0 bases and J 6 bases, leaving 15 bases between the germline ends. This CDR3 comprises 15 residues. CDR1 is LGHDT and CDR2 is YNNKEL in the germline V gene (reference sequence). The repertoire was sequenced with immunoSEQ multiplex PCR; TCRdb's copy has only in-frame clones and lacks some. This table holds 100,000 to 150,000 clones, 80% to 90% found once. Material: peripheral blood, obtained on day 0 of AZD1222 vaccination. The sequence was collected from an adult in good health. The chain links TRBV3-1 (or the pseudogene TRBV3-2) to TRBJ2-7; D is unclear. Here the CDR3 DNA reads TGTGCCAGCAGCCAAGATAACACCCGATCAGGCGAGCAGTACTTC. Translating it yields CASSQDNTRSGEQYF.